A single sample is the source of the 27 T cell receptor beta chains below, sequenced in a study of Ad26.COV2.S vaccination and SARS-CoV-2 variants. Described treatment: around 19 received Ad26.COV2.S at low or high dose, single or two shots; 5 received placebo; per-sample allocation not given. Day 63 after the first vaccine or placebo injection was the time point for sampling. Sequenced by immunoSEQ multiplex PCR; TCRdb stores in-frame clones only, minus some. The profile covers 300,000 to 400,000 clones, with roughly 87% appearing a single time and around 3.6% taken by the ten largest. Sequenced here: peripheral blood, sampled in a trial of Ad26.COV2.S vaccine versus placebo. Every receptor here comes from a person between 18 and 65 years old who received the Ad26.COV2.S COVID-19 vaccine or a placebo.

The chain links TRBV7-9 to TRBJ2-1, with D tentatively TRBD2 (6 bases). This CDR3 contains 13 residues. Germline loops: CDR1 SEHNR, CDR2 FQNEAQ (reference sequence). V was clipped by 1 base and J by 9 bases, with 10 bases between them. The CDR3 DNA sequence: TGTGCCAGCAGCTTAGTTAGGGGACTTGAGCAGTTCTTC. Its translation: CASSLVRGLEQFF.

The chain uses TRBV25-1 and TRBJ2-7; unclear D gene. The ends were cut back, 4 bases at V and 1 base at J, with 5 bases in the middle. The CDR3 consists of 12 residues. CDR1 and CDR2 (germline): MGHDK, SYGVNS. The CDR3 protein is CASSVQSYEQYF. The CDR3 DNA follows: TGTGCCAGCAGTGTTCAGTCCTACGAGCAGTACTTC.

The chain combines TRBV2 with TRBJ1-2; D is undetermined. Germline V gene sequence: CDR1 SNHLY, CDR2 FYNNEI. The CDR3 consists of 13 residues. Trimming shortened V by 2 bases and J by 2 bases, and 6 bases separated the two germline ends. The CDR3: CASSEMVNYGYTF. CDR3 in DNA: TGTGCCAGCAGTGAAATGGTAAACTATGGCTACACCTTC.

This sequence joins TRBV29-1 and TRBJ1-1; D gene unclear. From germline, CDR1 is SQVTM and CDR2 ANQGSEA. The CDR3 sequence is 11 residues long. Trimming took off 4 bases at V and 4 bases at J, with 7 bases between the two ends. This CDR3 is CSVVSFTEAFF. DNA for the CDR3: TGCAGCGTTGTGAGTTTCACTGAAGCTTTCTTT.

The J gene is TRBJ1-5, the V gene TRBV27, with 8 bases matching TRBD1. Looked up from germline, CDR1 is MNHEY and CDR2 is SMNVEV (reference sequence). Trimming at V came to 6 bases and at J to 8 bases, leaving 12 bases not matched to a gene. The CDR3 is 15 amino acids. CDR3 amino acids: CASRPLDRDLEPQHF. As DNA, the CDR3 is TGTGCCAGCAGACCTTTGGACAGGGACCTTGAGCCCCAGCATTTT.

This clone was observed a few times. The J gene is TRBJ2-7, the V gene TRBV10-1; 8 nucleotides match TRBD2. Looked up from germline, CDR1 is WNHNN and CDR2 is SYGVQD (reference sequence). The length of the CDR3 is 15 residues. J was trimmed by 1 base and V by 6 bases; bases with no gene match: 8. CDR3 amino acids: CASRATSVASYEQYF. CDR3 bases: TGCGCCAGCAGGGCGACTAGCGTGGCGTCCTACGAGCAGTACTTC.

The chain couples TRBV5-1 to TRBJ2-3, with D uncertain. The CDR3 is 11 residues long. Trimming stripped 3 bases from V and 6 bases from J, with 5 bases between. CDR1 and CDR2 from the germline V gene are SGHRS and YFSETQ. CDR3 nucleotides: TGCGCCAGCAGCTCCGGCGATACGCAGTATTTT. The encoded protein is CASSSGDTQYF.

The chain carries TRBV19 and TRBJ2-6; 10 bases line up with TRBD1. The J segment lost 1 base and the V segment lost 3 bases, leaving 6 bases of the junction unmatched. The germline V gene has CDR1 LNHDA and CDR2 SQIVND (reference sequence). This CDR3 has 18 residues. DNA for the CDR3: TGTGCCAGTAGTATTTCCGGGACAGGGGTTTCTGGGGCCAACGTCCTGACTTTC. Translating gives CASSISGTGVSGANVLTF.

This rearrangement joins TRBV11-2 to TRBJ2-1; D gene uncertain. The CDR3 length is 11 residues. CDR1 and CDR2 (germline): SGHAT, FQNNGV. Trimming took off 5 bases at V and 8 bases at J, with 7 bases between the two ends. The CDR3 sequence: CASSPRHEQFF. CDR3 coding DNA: TGTGCCAGCAGCCCTCGACATGAGCAGTTCTTC.

The chain employs TRBV4-1 and TRBJ2-1; 7 nucleotides line up with TRBD1. The ends lost 3 bases at V and 0 bases at J; junction bases unmatched: 8. From germline, CDR1 is MGHRA and CDR2 YSYEKL. The CDR3 spans 17 residues. CDR3 in DNA: TGCGCCAGCAGCCACCTCACAGGGGTCGACTCCTACAATGAGCAGTTCTTC. Its translation is CASSHLTGVDSYNEQFF.

This chain uses TRBV20-1 with TRBJ2-5; 11 nucleotides agree with TRBD2. This CDR3 has 17 amino acids. The germline gives CDR1 DFQATT, CDR2 SNEGSKA (reference sequence). Unmatched junction bases numbered 9, after V lost 3 bases and J lost 0 bases. CDR3 sequence reads: CSASPLAGGLYQETQYF. The CDR3 region has the DNA TGCAGTGCTAGTCCCCTAGCGGGGGGCCTGTACCAAGAGACCCAGTACTTC.

J is TRBJ2-5 and V is TRBV11-1; TRBD2 matches 7 bases. Germline V gene sequence: CDR1 SGHAT, CDR2 FQDESV (reference sequence). V dropped 5 bases and J dropped 13; count of bases not matched to a gene: 13. The CDR3 is 13 amino acids. CDR3 in amino acids: CASSLQAASGSYF. The CDR3 coding sequence is TGTGCCAGCAGCCTTCAGGCGGCTAGCGGCTCGTACTTC.

V is TRBV18 and J is TRBJ1-5; the D is unclear. The CDR3 consists of 14 residues. The V gene's germline CDR1 is KGHSH and CDR2 LQKENI. Between the trimmed V and J ends, which lost 3 bases and 2 bases, there was a span of 8 bases. DNA of the CDR3: TGTGCCAGCTCACCCGGGTCCGGCAATCAGCCCCAGCATTTT. This encodes CASSPGSGNQPQHF.

At least ten counts were recorded for this clone. This sequence joins TRBV7-8 and TRBJ1-3; D uncertain. CDR1 and CDR2 from the germline V gene are SGHVS and FQNEAQ. This CDR3 region has 12 residues. Trimming pared 2 bases from V and 6 bases from J, leaving 5 bases between. CDR3 in DNA: TGTGCCAGCAGCTTATACATAAACACCATATATTTT. Its protein is CASSLYINTIYF.

The sample holds one count of this clone. J is TRBJ1-2 and V is TRBV5-8; D remains ambiguous. V lost 2 bases to trimming and J lost 2 bases, with 10 bases between them. CDR1 is SGHTS, CDR2 YDEGEE, per germline. The CDR3 covers 14 residues. CDR3 bases: TGTGCCAGCAGCTTACAAGGATCGAACTATGGCTACACCTTC. Translation gives CASSLQGSNYGYTF. Full variable domain (outside the CDR3, taken from reference TRBV5-8 and TRBJ1-2): EAGVTQSPTHLIKTRGQQATLRCSPISGHTSVYWYQQALGLGLQFLLWYDEGEERNRGNFPPRFSGRQFPNYSSELNVNALELEDSALYLCASSLQGSNYGYTFGSGTRLTVV.

The chain uses TRBV12-3 or TRBV12-4 and TRBJ1-1; D ambiguous. The ends were cut back, 2 bases at V and 1 base at J, with 5 bases in the middle. This CDR3 is built from 13 residues. CDR3 sequence: CASSLWENTEAFF. CDR3 sequence (DNA): TGTGCCAGCAGTTTATGGGAGAACACTGAAGCTTTCTTT.

J is TRBJ2-7 and V is TRBV19; a weak D match, TRBD1 (5 bases). This CDR3 contains 13 residues. From germline, CDR1 is LNHDA and CDR2 SQIVND (reference sequence). The ends were cut back, 5 bases at V and 3 bases at J, with 11 bases in the middle. The CDR3: CASSLAGFYEQYF. The CDR3 region has the DNA TGTGCCAGTAGTCTGGCAGGGTTCTACGAGCAGTACTTC. Complete variable domain (other parts from reference TRBV19 and TRBJ2-7): DGGITQSPKYLFRKEGQNVTLSCEQNLNHDAMYWYRQDPGQGLRLIYYSQIVNDFQKGDIAEGYSVSREKKESFPLTVTSAQKNPTAFYLCASSLAGFYEQYFGPGTRLTVT.

This sequence joins TRBV9 and TRBJ1-2; no reliable D call. The CDR3 consists of 12 residues. V shed 0 bases and J shed 8 bases, with 8 bases lying between them. Germline-derived CDR1 and CDR2 are SGDLS and YYNGEE. CDR3 DNA sequence: TGTGCCAGCAGCGTAGGACCAGGAGGCTACACCTTC. It specifies CASSVGPGGYTF.

The CDR3 DNA reads as TGTGCCAGTAGTTCCTCAGGGGGCAGGAGACCTAATGAAAAACTGTTTTTT. Protein: CASSSSGGRRPNEKLFF. The V gene is TRBV19, the J gene TRBJ1-4, with 8 bases that match TRBD1. This CDR3 contains 17 residues. V shed 5 bases, J shed 3 bases, and the junction held 11 bases outside the gene matches. CDR1 is LNHDA and CDR2 is SQIVND in the germline V gene (reference sequence).

The chain is built from TRBV3-1 (or the pseudogene TRBV3-2) and TRBJ1-5; 10 positions match TRBD1. Trimming took 3 bases from V and 6 from J; bases not matched to a gene: 5. CDR3 length: 15 amino acids. From germline, CDR1 is LGHDT and CDR2 YNNKEL (reference sequence). CDR3 nucleotide sequence: TGTGCCAGCAGCCACGGGACAGGGGCCGGTCAGCCCCAGCATTTT. This encodes CASSHGTGAGQPQHF.

V usage is TRBV9 and J usage is TRBJ1-2; possibly TRBD1 for D (5 bases). Germline V CDR1 and CDR2: SGDLS, YYNGEE. V gave up 0 bases and J gave up 4 bases, with 10 bases separating them. This CDR3 contains 14 residues. This CDR3 reads CASSVEGQAYGYTF. The CDR3 bases are TGTGCCAGCAGCGTAGAGGGGCAGGCCTATGGCTACACCTTC.

Comments on this clone: Within the sample, other DNA sequences also encode this same CDR3. The chain has TRBV7-9 and TRBJ2-3, with D unresolved. V lost 0 bases and J 4 bases, leaving 2 bases between the germline ends. The CDR3 length is 12 residues. Germline CDR1 and CDR2: SEHNR and FQNEAQ (reference sequence). The CDR3 sequence: CASSLAPDTQYF. CDR3 in DNA: TGTGCCAGCAGCTTAGCGCCAGATACGCAGTATTTT.

Only one count was recorded for this clone. This chain connects TRBV3-1 (or the pseudogene TRBV3-2) to TRBJ2-7; a possible D gene is TRBD2 (6 bases). Germline CDR1 LGHDT, CDR2 YNNKEL (reference sequence). This CDR3 comprises 14 residues. Between the trimmed V and J ends, which lost 1 base and 3 bases, there was a span of 10 bases. CDR3 sequence (DNA): TGTGCCAGCAGCCAAGGACTAGTACTCTACGAGCAGTACTTC. It codes for CASSQGLVLYEQYF.

The table lists this clone with a few counts. The chain links TRBV18 to TRBJ1-3; D is unclear. The length of the CDR3 is 16 residues. Between the trimmed V and J ends, which lost 4 bases and 2 bases, there was a span of 15 bases. Per germline, CDR1 KGHSH and CDR2 LQKENI. CDR3 protein: CASSQMSPLAGNTIYF. CDR3 DNA sequence: TGTGCCAGCTCACAGATGTCACCTTTGGCTGGAAACACCATATATTTT.

The chain links TRBV30 to TRBJ1-2, with D possibly TRBD1 on 6 matching bases. The CDR3 spans 16 residues. Looked up from germline, CDR1 is GTSNPN and CDR2 is SVGIG (reference sequence). Trimming stripped 3 bases from V and 2 bases from J, with 19 bases between. CDR3 bases: TGTGCCTGGAGCTCCGCCAGGGGACATTTCAACTATGGCTACACCTTC. It translates to CAWSSARGHFNYGYTF. The full variable domain, with the rest looked up from reference TRBV30 and TRBJ1-2, is SQTIHQWPATLVQPVGSPLSLECTVEGTSNPNLYWYRQAAGRGLQLLFYSVGIGQISSEVPQNLSASRPQDRQFILSSKKLLLSDSGFYLCAWSSARGHFNYGYTFGSGTRLTVV.

The V call is TRBV28, the J call TRBJ2-7, with 9 bases lining up with TRBD1. CDR3 size: 14 residues. V was pared by 8 bases and J by 4 bases, with 9 bases of the junction left unmatched. Germline CDR1 is MDHEN and CDR2 is SYDVKM. CDR3 bases: TGTGCCAGCTCTGAGACAGGGGGAGGATACGAGCAGTACTTC. It specifies CASSETGGGYEQYF.

This clone showed up just once. The rearrangement joins TRBV7-2 to TRBJ1-1; D might be TRBD1 (5 bases). There are 14 residues in the CDR3. V was clipped by 3 bases and J by 4 bases, with 12 bases between them. Looked up from germline, CDR1 is SGHTA and CDR2 is FQGNSA. The CDR3 reads CASSFRGRATEAFF. The CDR3 coding sequence is TGTGCCAGCAGCTTCCGTGGCAGGGCCACTGAAGCTTTCTTT.